The 16 T cell receptor beta chains in this list originate from one sample, sequenced in a study of long-term antiretroviral therapy in people with HIV. Sequencing relied on immunoSEQ assay v3.0, run at survey level. Clones were sequenced by immunoSEQ multiplex PCR, and TCRdb holds only the in-frame ones, with some missing. The sample contains some 17,000 clones, about 80% of which appear only once. Here the sequenced sample was unsorted PBMCs, taken 0.3 years before starting antiretroviral therapy. Receptors were obtained from a man aged 50 to 59 with HIV.

The chain has TRBV7-9 and TRBJ1-2; no clear D gene. The CDR3 runs 13 residues. CDR1 and CDR2 (germline): SEHNR, FQNEAQ (reference sequence). V gave up 2 bases and J gave up 8 bases, with 12 bases separating them. CDR3 DNA: TGTGCCAGCAGCTTATACGAGGGAAAGGGCTACACCTTC. This gives the protein CASSLYEGKGYTF.

This chain uses TRBV5-1 with TRBJ1-2, with D maybe TRBD1 (5 bases). V was clipped by 0 bases and J by 0 bases, with 15 bases between them. CDR1 is SGHRS, CDR2 YFSETQ, per germline. CDR3 size: 17 residues. The CDR3 loop is CASSLVPWGEANYGYTF. CDR3 in DNA: TGCGCCAGCAGCTTGGTTCCTTGGGGGGAAGCTAACTATGGCTACACCTTC.

This chain connects TRBV7-3 to TRBJ1-1, with D unresolved. Trimming shortened V by 1 base and J by 2 bases, and 8 bases separated the two germline ends. There are 14 residues in the CDR3. Germline lookup yields CDR1 SGHTA and CDR2 FQGTGA. The CDR3 sequence: CASSLSPDNTEAFF. CDR3 sequence (DNA): TGTGCCAGCAGCTTAAGTCCAGACAACACTGAAGCTTTCTTT.

V and J are TRBV25-1 and TRBJ2-6; no reliable D call. Germline loops: CDR1 MGHDK, CDR2 SYGVNS. The V end was cut by 3 bases, the J end by 4 bases, with 13 bases between. The CDR3 is 16 residues long. The CDR3 loop reads CASSDTGHRGANVLTF. For the CDR3, the DNA is TGTGCCAGCAGTGACACGGGTCATCGGGGGGCCAACGTCCTGACTTTC.

This clone has more than one count but fewer than ten. V and J are TRBV7-6 and TRBJ2-7; 10 bases align to TRBD1. The CDR3 sequence is 16 residues long. The germline V gene encodes CDR1 SGHVS and CDR2 FNYEAQ. Unmatched junction bases numbered 4, after V lost 0 bases and J lost 2 bases. CDR3: CASSLALGTGAYEQYF. In DNA form, the CDR3 reads TGTGCCAGCAGCTTAGCGCTTGGGACAGGGGCCTACGAGCAGTACTTC.

The genes are TRBV28 and TRBJ1-1; D is undetermined. The germline V gene has CDR1 MDHEN and CDR2 SYDVKM. This CDR3 is built from 15 residues. Between the trimmed V and J ends, which lost 7 bases and 0 bases, there was a span of 15 bases. The CDR3 here is CASKPIRSLNTEAFF. CDR3 coding DNA: TGTGCCAGCAAGCCAATACGCAGTTTGAACACTGAAGCTTTCTTT.

CDR3 in DNA: TGTGCCAGCAGTTTACGAGAGACCCAGTACTTC. Translation: CASSLRETQYF. The chain joins TRBV28 to TRBJ2-5; unclear D gene. Germline V gives CDR1 MDHEN, CDR2 SYDVKM. There are 11 residues in the CDR3. Trimming left V 2 bases short and J 4 bases short, with 2 bases between.

By its share, this clone is medium-sized. The chain carries TRBV27 and TRBJ1-2; weak D call: TRBD1 (6 bases). The germline V gene encodes CDR1 MNHEY and CDR2 SMNVEV (reference sequence). V shed 1 base and J shed 7 bases, with 19 bases lying between them. There are 16 residues in the CDR3. This chain's CDR3 is CASSLYGQLLLAGYTF. In nucleotides, the CDR3 is TGTGCCAGCAGTTTATACGGACAGCTATTGTTAGCTGGCTACACCTTC.

This clone appeared a few times. The chain couples TRBV19 to TRBJ2-4, with 7 positions matching TRBD1. CDR1 and CDR2 from the germline V gene are LNHDA and SQIVND (reference sequence). V gave up 11 bases and J gave up 0 bases; unmatched junction bases: 10. The CDR3 contains 15 residues. The DNA of the CDR3 is TGTGCCGGAATAAGGACAGGATTAGCCAAAAACATTCAGTACTTC. It encodes CAGIRTGLAKNIQYF. Based on the CDR3 plus reference TRBV19 and TRBJ2-4, the full variable domain is DGGITQSPKYLFRKEGQNVTLSCEQNLNHDAMYWYRQDPGQGLRLIYYSQIVNDFQKGDIAEGYSVSREKKESFPLTVTSAQKNPTAFYLCAGIRTGLAKNIQYFGAGTRLSVL.

The chain employs TRBV30 and TRBJ2-2; D possibly corresponds to TRBD2 (6 bases). This CDR3 is 16 amino acids long. Germline V gene lookup returns CDR1 GTSNPN and CDR2 SVGIG (reference sequence). V was pared by 3 bases and J by 6 bases, with 20 bases between. The DNA for the CDR3 is TGTGCCTGGAGCGCTATGGGACTCGGACCCGCCGGGGAGCTGTTTTTT. It encodes CAWSAMGLGPAGELFF.

This clone was seen only a few times. The V gene is TRBV19, the J gene TRBJ2-6; perhaps TRBD1 as D (6 bases). CDR1 is LNHDA, CDR2 SQIVND, per germline (reference sequence). Trimming took 0 bases from V and 1 from J, leaving 7 bases between them. The CDR3 sequence is 16 residues long. Here the CDR3 DNA reads TGTGCCAGTAGTATAGATCAGGGGTCTGGGGCCAACGTCCTGACTTTC. This gives the protein CASSIDQGSGANVLTF.

This clone occurred a few times. The V gene is TRBV4-3, the J gene TRBJ2-7, with D unresolved. Germline V gene data show CDR1 as LGHNA and CDR2 as YSLEER. The CDR3 length is 15 residues. The V end was cut by 0 bases, the J end by 0 bases, with 9 bases between. CDR3 sequence (DNA): TGCGCCAGCAGCCAAGATTATTGGACCTCCTACGAGCAGTACTTC. This sequence encodes CASSQDYWTSYEQYF.

V is TRBV10-3 and J is TRBJ2-3, with D possibly TRBD1 on 5 matching bases. The CDR3 is 15 residues long. Germline lookup yields CDR1 ENHRY and CDR2 SYGVKD. V was cut by 2 bases and J by 3 bases, with 12 bases left in between. CDR3 in amino acids: CAISERRDHTDTQYF. In DNA, the CDR3 is TGTGCCATCAGTGAGCGCAGGGATCATACAGATACGCAGTATTTT.

V and J are TRBV30 and TRBJ1-1, with a tentative D call TRBD1 (6 bases). The CDR3 contains 13 residues. Germline V gene sequence: CDR1 GTSNPN, CDR2 SVGIG (reference sequence). In DNA form, the CDR3 reads TGTGCGAGAGGGGGGCAGGGGAACACTGAAGCTTTCTTT. This codes for CARGGQGNTEAFF.

This clone occurred once. The chain carries TRBV2 and TRBJ1-2; D unresolved. This CDR3 spans 15 amino acids. V was clipped by 0 bases and J by 7 bases, with 15 bases between them. Germline CDR1 SNHLY, CDR2 FYNNEI. The CDR3 DNA reads TGTGCCAGCAGTGAAGCCTCACGACACCTTCTTGGCTACACCTTC. Translating gives CASSEASRHLLGYTF.

This clone appeared a few times. This rearrangement joins TRBV10-3 to TRBJ1-1, with a tentative D call TRBD1 (6 bases). Trimming took 7 bases from V and 0 from J, leaving 15 bases between them. Germline V gene sequence: CDR1 ENHRY, CDR2 SYGVKD. The CDR3 spans 15 residues. CDR3 amino acids: CAITPAGDMNTEAFF. In DNA, the CDR3 is TGTGCCATCACCCCGGCCGGGGACATGAACACTGAAGCTTTCTTT.